The 12 T cell receptor beta chains listed next were all sequenced from one sample in a study of blood T cell repertoires in COVID-19. Measured with immunoSEQ multiplex PCR; TCRdb has only the in-frame clones, and not every one. The sample includes 150,000 or so clones, 90% of them seen just once. The sequenced sample consisted of peripheral blood. These receptors were taken from a man in his sixties with active or convalescent COVID-19.

The chain employs TRBV6-5 and TRBJ2-7, with 7 positions matching TRBD1. V lost 7 bases, J lost 2 bases, and 8 bases stayed unmatched. The CDR3 is made up of 14 amino acids. Germline V gene sequence: CDR1 MNHEY, CDR2 SVGAGI. The CDR3, as DNA: TGTGCCAGCACCAGCGGACAGGAGGCCTACGAGCAGTACTTC. It encodes CASTSGQEAYEQYF.

This rearrangement joins TRBV15 to TRBJ2-7; 9 nucleotides agree with TRBD2. CDR1 is LNHNV, CDR2 YYDKDF, per germline (reference sequence). J lost 6 bases, V lost 0 bases, and 9 bases had no gene match. The CDR3 extends over 16 amino acids. This chain's CDR3 is CATSRDGWRGGFEQYF. For the CDR3, the DNA is TGTGCCACCAGCAGAGATGGGTGGCGGGGGGGCTTCGAGCAGTACTTC.

This sequence joins TRBV9 and TRBJ2-5, with 7 nucleotides matching TRBD2. The CDR3 sequence is 14 residues long. CDR1 and CDR2 (germline): SGDLS, YYNGEE. Losses at the gene ends were 1 base for V and 4 bases for J; bases not matched to a gene: 4. The CDR3 DNA sequence: TGTGCCAGCAGCGTAAGGACTAGTGCAGAGACCCAGTACTTC. It is translated as CASSVRTSAETQYF.

The rearrangement joins TRBV10-3 to TRBJ1-5; 9 bases match TRBD1. Germline V gives CDR1 ENHRY, CDR2 SYGVKD. The CDR3 loop spans 15 amino acids. The junction had 8 bases not matched to a gene; V was cut back by 10 bases and J by 1 base. The CDR3 region has the DNA TGTGCCAGCCGGGACAGGGAGGAAAGCAATCAGCCCCAGCATTTT. Translation: CASRDREESNQPQHF.

The genes are TRBV6-5 and TRBJ1-5, with D unresolved. Trimming took off 2 bases at V and 4 bases at J, with 9 bases between the two ends. The germline V gene encodes CDR1 MNHEY and CDR2 SVGAGI. This CDR3 is built from 14 residues. CDR3 nucleotides: TGTGCCAGCAGTTACAACGGTTGGAATCAGCCCCAGCATTTT. This sequence encodes CASSYNGWNQPQHF.

This chain links TRBV3-1 (or the pseudogene TRBV3-2) with TRBJ1-1; TRBD1 agrees at 7 bases. The CDR3 is 13 residues long. Germline V gives CDR1 LGHDT, CDR2 YNNKEL (reference sequence). V lost 8 bases and J lost 1; bases outside the gene matches: 4. As DNA, the CDR3 is TGTGCCAGCGGCGGACAGGAGAACACTGAAGCTTTCTTT. Translation: CASGGQENTEAFF.

The count of this clone is one. The chain combines TRBV7-6 with TRBJ2-7; 11 bases align to TRBD2. After removal of 2 bases from V and 2 bases from J, the junction contained 5 bases not matched to a gene. Germline CDR1 is SGHVS and CDR2 is FNYEAQ. CDR3 length equals 16 residues. This chain's CDR3 is CASSLRVAGGPYEQYF. DNA for the CDR3: TGTGCCAGCAGCTTAAGGGTAGCGGGAGGGCCCTACGAGCAGTACTTC.

This sequence joins TRBV11-3 and TRBJ2-3; 7 bases agree with TRBD2. V gave up 1 base and J gave up 5 bases; unmatched junction bases: 3. CDR3 length: 14 amino acids. Germline values: CDR1 SGHNT, CDR2 YENEEA. The CDR3: CASSLGGSQDTQYF. In nucleotides, the CDR3 is TGTGCCAGCAGCTTAGGCGGGAGCCAAGATACGCAGTATTTT.

The chain employs TRBV5-8 and TRBJ1-5; D might be TRBD1 (6 bases). V lost 5 bases, J lost 1 base, and 19 bases lay in between. The length of the CDR3 is 17 residues. Germline V gene data show CDR1 as SGHTS and CDR2 as YDEGEE. The CDR3 bases are TGTGCCAGCAGGAGGGGGTCGGGCCTTGGGAGCAATCAGCCCCAGCATTTT. Its protein product is CASRRGSGLGSNQPQHF.

The chain joins TRBV5-5 to TRBJ2-5; TRBD1 matches 7 bases. Trimming cost V 1 base and J 5 bases; bases outside gene matches: 5. Germline lookup yields CDR1 SGHKS and CDR2 YYEKEE (reference sequence). The CDR3 is made up of 14 amino acids. The CDR3 loop reads CASSLTGALETQYF. Written as DNA, the CDR3 is TGTGCCAGCAGCTTGACAGGGGCGCTGGAGACCCAGTACTTC.

This chain connects TRBV2 to TRBJ2-3; 9 bases match TRBD2. V lost 10 bases and J lost 2; bases outside the gene matches: 4. The CDR3 is made up of 13 amino acids. CDR1 is SNHLY, CDR2 FYNNEI, per germline. This CDR3 is CAIPSGDTDTQYF. In DNA form, the CDR3 reads TGTGCCATCCCTAGCGGGGACACAGATACGCAGTATTTT.

The genes are TRBV5-1 and TRBJ2-1, with 9 bases identical to TRBD2. CDR1 SGHRS and CDR2 YFSETQ come from the germline V gene. With 1 base clipped from V and 1 base from J, the junction kept 3 bases outside the gene matches. The CDR3 length is 16 residues. The CDR3 coding sequence is TGCGCCAGCAGCTTGTTTAGCGGGAGATCCTACAATGAGCAGTTCTTC. This encodes CASSLFSGRSYNEQFF.